This record covers a single T cell receptor beta chain. Its antigen is currently unknown. The data belong to a study of brain T cells in children with intractable seizures. Study results and caveats: Only CDR3 sequence similarity suggested viral specificity, without known HCMV serostatus.

The table came from immunoSEQ multiplex PCR; TCRdb's copy has only in-frame clones and leaves some out. Of 95,000 to 120,000 clones listed, 94% are singletons. This CDR3 is built from 17 residues. Trimming removed 5 bases from V and 3 bases from J; junction bases left unmatched: 10. The germline CDR1 and CDR2 sequences are SEHNR and FQNEAQ (reference sequence). Sequences were derived from peripheral blood, sampled at surgery. This sequence originates from a boy younger than two with hemimegalencephaly and intractable seizures. The genes are TRBV7-9 and TRBJ2-7; 13 bases match TRBD2. CDR3 in DNA: TGTGCCAGCAGCCTCCTACTAGCGGGAGGGACTGACTACGAGCAGTACTTC. Its translation is CASSLLLAGGTDYEQYF.